The entry below gives a single TCR beta chain sequence along with its context. Its antigen target is currently unknown. At one end, the junction sequence differs from germline, possibly due to a read error. The receptor library was made with RT-PCR. The sequencer was a NextSeq 550. In-frame beta chains were kept once TCRdb had trimmed the public reads at Q25 with fastp and called clones with MiXCR. Every distinct CDR3 protein forms one entry, paired with its most common genes and DNA. The sample table holds about a million distinct CDR3 sequences, of which approximately 18% were seen once. The ten most abundant clones make up roughly 6% of the sample. The sample is drawn from a study of patients and donors after allogeneic stem cell transplantation (TCRdb year 2020). The CDR3 numbers 14 residues from cysteine through phenylalanine. CDR3 DNA only is kept here, 42 bases in frame from base 1. The CDR1 and CDR2 encoded by the germline V gene are MNHEY and SVGAGI.

This TCR was recovered from a human donor who was either an allogeneic HSCT recipient or a stem cell or donor lymphocyte infusion donor (not recorded which). It is not recorded whose cells these are; they may come from a transplant donor. The rearranged segments are TRBV6-5 and TRBJ1-2, with the D gene call left open. The sequencing sample was made of blood, either unsorted or a sorted T cell fraction (not recorded which). The DNA reads as follows: TGTGCCAGCATTTACAGCGATCTCAACTATGGCTACACCTTC. Its product reads: CASIYSDLNYGYTF.